These T cell receptor beta chains were read from a single sample in a study of T cell repertoires in cytomegalovirus infection. Via MiXCR, TCRdb re-called the reads, giving one row per CDR3 protein. The profile shows more than 150,000 distinct CDR3 sequences, roughly 19% of them singletons. Sequenced sample: PBMCs. These receptors all stem from a human donor in good health (CMV status not recorded). Some clones in this sample may be carry-over from other donors' samples. The CDR3 runs from the conserved cysteine through the conserved F or W. Fields, in order: clone size, V gene, J gene, CDR3 length, D gene, CDR3 DNA, CDR3 protein. The D gene is left open where the match is weak. Not all rows give a size; the values are once, few, many and, for expanded clones, a class.

clone_size: NA
v_call: TRBV6-2/TRBV6-3
j_call: TRBJ2-5
cdr3_length: 14
d_call: TRBD2
cdr3_nt: TGTGCCAGCAGTCCGCAAGCGGGGGAAGAGACCCAGTACTTC
cdr3_aa: CASSPQAGEETQYF

clone_size: few
v_call: TRBV5-1
j_call: TRBJ1-4
cdr3_length: 15
d_call: NA
cdr3_nt: TGCGCCAGCCGGAATGGGCTCTCAACTAATGAAAAACTGTTTTTT
cdr3_aa: CASRNGLSTNEKLFF

clone_size: NA
v_call: TRBV6-6
j_call: TRBJ1-2
cdr3_length: 14
d_call: NA
cdr3_nt: TGTGCCAGCAGTTACGTCGGGAACTTCTATGGCTACACCTTC
cdr3_aa: CASSYVGNFYGYTF

clone_size: NA
v_call: TRBV7-9
j_call: TRBJ1-1
cdr3_length: 13
d_call: NA
cdr3_nt: TGTGCCAGCAGCTTAGGCCCTGGGAGAGGAGCTTTCTTT
cdr3_aa: CASSLGPGRGAFF

clone_size: NA
v_call: TRBV19
j_call: TRBJ2-1
cdr3_length: 13
d_call: NA
cdr3_nt: TGTGCCAGTAGTAGCGGGGGCCGGTCTGAGCAGTTCTTC
cdr3_aa: CASSSGGRSEQFF

clone_size: NA
v_call: TRBV19
j_call: TRBJ2-2
cdr3_length: 19
d_call: NA
cdr3_nt: TGTGCCAGTAGTATACGTAAGGGACGGCGAGATTTGGGCACCGGGGAGCTGTTTTTT
cdr3_aa: CASSIRKGRRDLGTGELFF

clone_size: NA
v_call: TRBV19
j_call: TRBJ1-2
cdr3_length: 14
d_call: TRBD1
cdr3_nt: TGTGCCAGTAGTATTCCGTCGACAGGGTCCGGCTACACCTTC
cdr3_aa: CASSIPSTGSGYTF

clone_size: few
v_call: TRBV7-3
j_call: TRBJ2-1
cdr3_length: 13
d_call: NA
cdr3_nt: TGTGCCAGCAGCTTCGGGGTATACAATGAGCAGTTCTTC
cdr3_aa: CASSFGVYNEQFF

clone_size: NA
v_call: TRBV6-2/TRBV6-3
j_call: TRBJ2-5
cdr3_length: 11
d_call: NA
cdr3_nt: TGTGCCAGCAGTTACTCTGAGACCCAGTACTTC
cdr3_aa: CASSYSETQYF

clone_size: NA
v_call: TRBV27
j_call: TRBJ2-3
cdr3_length: 15
d_call: NA
cdr3_nt: TGTACCAGCAGTTTAGCGGCTTCTAGCACAGATACGCAGTATTTT
cdr3_aa: CTSSLAASSTDTQYF

clone_size: NA
v_call: TRBV12-3/TRBV12-4
j_call: TRBJ2-5
cdr3_length: 15
d_call: TRBD2
cdr3_nt: TGTGCCAGCAGTGGACGACTAGCGGGCGAAGAGAACCAGTACTTC
cdr3_aa: CASSGRLAGEENQYF

clone_size: many
v_call: TRBV10-3
j_call: TRBJ2-1
cdr3_length: 15
d_call: TRBD1
cdr3_nt: TGTGCCATCAGCAGTACCGGGACAGGATTCAATGAGCAGTTCTTC
cdr3_aa: CAISSTGTGFNEQFF

clone_size: NA
v_call: TRBV6-2/TRBV6-3
j_call: TRBJ2-7
cdr3_length: 15
d_call: TRBD2
cdr3_nt: TGTGCCAGCAGACGACTAGCGGAGAGCTCCTACGAGCAGTACTTC
cdr3_aa: CASRRLAESSYEQYF

clone_size: many
v_call: TRBV7-6
j_call: TRBJ2-2
cdr3_length: 12
d_call: NA
cdr3_nt: TGTGCCAGCAGCCACCTCACCGGGGAGCTGTTTTTT
cdr3_aa: CASSHLTGELFF

clone_size: NA
v_call: TRBV5-4
j_call: TRBJ2-3
cdr3_length: 15
d_call: TRBD2
cdr3_nt: TGTGCCAGCAGCTTGGAGAAGCGGGGGGGAGATACGCAGTATTTT
cdr3_aa: CASSLEKRGGDTQYF

clone_size: many
v_call: TRBV7-3
j_call: TRBJ1-1
cdr3_length: 16
d_call: NA
cdr3_nt: TGTGCCAGCAGCCCCTTCGCGAGGGTAATGAACACTGAAGCTTTCTTT
cdr3_aa: CASSPFARVMNTEAFF

clone_size: few
v_call: TRBV7-9
j_call: TRBJ1-2
cdr3_length: 15
d_call: NA
cdr3_nt: TGTGCCAGCAGCTTAGACCAGGGAAGTCGGTATGGCTACACCTTC
cdr3_aa: CASSLDQGSRYGYTF

clone_size: NA
v_call: TRBV27
j_call: TRBJ2-5
cdr3_length: 15
d_call: TRBD2
cdr3_nt: TGTGCCAGAAGTCCCTATGGGGGGGGGAGAGAGACCCAGTACTTC
cdr3_aa: CARSPYGGGRETQYF

clone_size: few
v_call: TRBV7-2
j_call: TRBJ1-5
cdr3_length: 12
d_call: NA
cdr3_nt: TGTGCCAGCAGCACCGCCAATCAGCCCCAGCATTTT
cdr3_aa: CASSTANQPQHF

clone_size: few
v_call: TRBV5-1
j_call: TRBJ1-6
cdr3_length: 13
d_call: NA
cdr3_nt: TGCGCCAGCAGCTCCAGCACTAATTCACCCCTCCACTTT
cdr3_aa: CASSSSTNSPLHF

clone_size: NA
v_call: TRBV5-1
j_call: TRBJ2-2
cdr3_length: 15
d_call: TRBD2
cdr3_nt: TGCGCCAGCAGACCGAAAACAGCGGGGAGCGGGGAGCTGTTTTTT
cdr3_aa: CASRPKTAGSGELFF

clone_size: few
v_call: TRBV27
j_call: TRBJ2-3
cdr3_length: 15
d_call: NA
cdr3_nt: TGTGCCAGCAGTTCCGAAACGGGACCTACAGATACGCAGTATTTT
cdr3_aa: CASSSETGPTDTQYF

clone_size: NA
v_call: TRBV20-1
j_call: TRBJ1-1
cdr3_length: 13
d_call: TRBD1
cdr3_nt: TGCAGTGCGCATCGACAGGGAAGGACTGAAGCTTTCTTT
cdr3_aa: CSAHRQGRTEAFF

clone_size: NA
v_call: TRBV6-5
j_call: TRBJ2-7
cdr3_length: 11
d_call: NA
cdr3_nt: TGTGCCAGCAGTTATTGGGTCGAGCAGTACTTC
cdr3_aa: CASSYWVEQYF

clone_size: NA
v_call: TRBV27
j_call: TRBJ1-2
cdr3_length: 11
d_call: NA
cdr3_nt: TGTGCCACCAAAACCCAGTTGGGCTACACCTTC
cdr3_aa: CATKTQLGYTF

clone_size: few
v_call: TRBV6-6
j_call: TRBJ2-5
cdr3_length: 15
d_call: NA
cdr3_nt: TGTGCCAGCAGTTACCCGGGGCCAGGACAAGAGACCCAGTACTTC
cdr3_aa: CASSYPGPGQETQYF

clone_size: NA
v_call: TRBV3-1
j_call: TRBJ2-7
cdr3_length: 14
d_call: NA
cdr3_nt: TGTGCCAGCAGCCAACAGGGAATAATCTACGAGCAGTACTTC
cdr3_aa: CASSQQGIIYEQYF

clone_size: NA
v_call: TRBV6-2/TRBV6-3
j_call: TRBJ2-1
cdr3_length: 17
d_call: NA
cdr3_nt: TGTGCCAGCAGTTACGTTGCGGGCATAAGCTCCTACAATGAGCAGTTCTTC
cdr3_aa: CASSYVAGISSYNEQFF

clone_size: few
v_call: TRBV5-1
j_call: TRBJ2-7
cdr3_length: 17
d_call: TRBD2
cdr3_nt: TGCGCCAGCAGCCTCGTGCCCGGGACTAGCGATACCTACGAGCAGTACTTC
cdr3_aa: CASSLVPGTSDTYEQYF

clone_size: few
v_call: TRBV7-6
j_call: TRBJ2-7
cdr3_length: 12
d_call: NA
cdr3_nt: TGTGCCAGCAGCTCCGGGCCCCTAGAGCAGTACTTC
cdr3_aa: CASSSGPLEQYF

clone_size: few
v_call: TRBV15
j_call: TRBJ1-1
cdr3_length: 15
d_call: NA
cdr3_nt: TGTGCCACCAGCAGAGATTTTGTGGAGAACACTGAAGCTTTCTTT
cdr3_aa: CATSRDFVENTEAFF

clone_size: many
v_call: TRBV2
j_call: TRBJ2-3
cdr3_length: 14
d_call: NA
cdr3_nt: TGTGCCAGCAGTGAAAACGGTAGCACAGATACGCAGTATTTT
cdr3_aa: CASSENGSTDTQYF